Following are 8 T cell receptor beta chains from one sample sequenced in a study of T-cell reconstitution after alpha-beta-depleted transplantation in children. Library preparation (for TCRbeta) was performed with unique molecular identifiers. Each CDR3 protein gets one entry after TCRdb re-called the PCR reads with MiXCR. Among over 100,000 distinct CDR3 sequences listed, approximately 6% were seen once. The sample was PBMCs, mostly from graft donor cells, taken 60 days after TCRalphabeta/CD19-depleted stem cell transplant. The receptor set was obtained from a female patient aged 2-9 years who had a stem cell transplant for Fanconi anemia, so the T cells may come from the graft donor.

On this clonotype itself: One base away lies a much larger clone, so this may be a sequencing read error. The J gene is TRBJ1-1, the V gene TRBV18; D gene uncertain. The germline V gene encodes CDR1 KGHSH and CDR2 LQKENI. This CDR3 comprises 13 residues. The CDR3 region is CGSSWQSGTEAFF. Here the CDR3 DNA reads TGTGGCAGCTCTTGGCAGTCGGGCACTGAAGCTTTCTTT.

This clonotype was counted only a few times. The rearrangement joins TRBV5-5 to TRBJ2-7; 7 bases match TRBD1. The CDR3 contains 14 residues. Germline values: CDR1 SGHKS, CDR2 YYEKEE (reference sequence). V was clipped by 4 bases and J by 2 bases; unmatched bases: 6. As DNA, the CDR3 is TGTGCCAGCAGCCGCGGACAGGCTGCCTACGAGCAGTACTTC. It encodes CASSRGQAAYEQYF. Full variable domain (missing parts from reference TRBV5-5 and TRBJ2-7): DAGVTQSPTHLIKTRGQQVTLRCSPISGHKSVSWYQQVLGQGPQFIFQYYEKEERGRGNFPDRFSARQFPNYSSELNVNALLLGDSALYLCASSRGQAAYEQYFGPGTRLTVT.

This clonotype was counted many times. The gene calls are TRBV20-1 and TRBJ2-1, with a weak D call TRBD1 (6 bases). Per germline, CDR1 DFQATT and CDR2 SNEGSKA (reference sequence). The CDR3 is 15 amino acids. V gave up 5 bases and J gave up 5 bases, with 19 bases separating them. The CDR3 here is CSAGSDRRGDNEQFF. CDR3 DNA: TGCAGTGCTGGGAGCGACAGGAGAGGGGACAATGAGCAGTTCTTC.

In DNA form, the CDR3 reads TGCGCCAGCAGCTGGGTGGTTAGCGGGGCCTACGAGCAGTACTTC. It yields the protein CASSWVVSGAYEQYF. The chain uses TRBV5-1 and TRBJ2-7; 8 bases are a match to TRBD2. Per germline, CDR1 SGHRS and CDR2 YFSETQ. The CDR3 extends over 15 amino acids. J gave up 2 bases and V 3 bases, and 7 bases lay outside the gene matches.

This clonotype has a count of ten or more. V usage is TRBV7-8 and J usage is TRBJ2-4; the match to TRBD1 covers 8 bases. The ends lost 5 bases at V and 0 bases at J; junction bases unmatched: 6. Germline V gene lookup returns CDR1 SGHVS and CDR2 FQNEAQ. The CDR3 runs to 16 residues. CDR3 coding DNA: TGTGCCAGCAGCCCCAGGGGGCGGCTAGCCAAAAACATTCAGTACTTC. Its translation is CASSPRGRLAKNIQYF.

The table lists this clonotype with many counts. The chain links TRBV12-3 or TRBV12-4 to TRBJ2-2, with D uncertain. The ends were cut back, 5 bases at V and 2 bases at J, with 9 bases in the middle. The CDR3 runs to 14 residues. Written as DNA, the CDR3 is TGTGCCAGCAGTCCGCGTAGCAACACCGGGGAGCTGTTTTTT. Translated: CASSPRSNTGELFF.

In its sample, this clonotype was seen many times. J is TRBJ2-7 and V is TRBV5-4, with TRBD2 identical over 11 bases. Per the germline V gene, CDR1 is SGHNT and CDR2 is YYREEE (reference sequence). This CDR3 contains 15 residues. Germline trimming cut 0 bases from V and 5 bases from J; bases unmatched to any gene: 4. DNA of the CDR3: TGTGCCAGCAGCTTGGAAGGGACTAGCGGCCACGAGCAGTACTTC. Translation: CASSLEGTSGHEQYF. Together with reference TRBV5-4 and TRBJ2-7, the CDR3 gives the full variable domain: ETGVTQSPTHLIKTRGQQVTLRCSSQSGHNTVSWYQQALGQGPQFIFQYYREEENGRGNFPPRFSGLQFPNYSSELNVNALELDDSALYLCASSLEGTSGHEQYFGPGTRLTVT.

In this sample, this clonotype turned up a few times. The chain is built from TRBV18 and TRBJ1-1, with TRBD1 as a possible D gene (6 bases). This CDR3 spans 15 amino acids. Between the trimmed V and J ends, which lost 1 base and 1 base, there was a span of 10 bases. CDR1 and CDR2 (germline): KGHSH, LQKENI. The CDR3 DNA follows: TGTGCCAGCTCACCACGGGACACGGGGAACACTGAAGCTTTCTTT. It translates to CASSPRDTGNTEAFF. Using reference TRBV18 and TRBJ1-1 for the parts outside the CDR3, the full variable domain is NAGVMQNPRHLVRRRGQEARLRCSPMKGHSHVYWYRQLPEEGLKFMVYLQKENIIDESGMPKERFSAEFPKEGPSILRIQQVVRGDSAAYFCASSPRDTGNTEAFFGQGTRLTVV.